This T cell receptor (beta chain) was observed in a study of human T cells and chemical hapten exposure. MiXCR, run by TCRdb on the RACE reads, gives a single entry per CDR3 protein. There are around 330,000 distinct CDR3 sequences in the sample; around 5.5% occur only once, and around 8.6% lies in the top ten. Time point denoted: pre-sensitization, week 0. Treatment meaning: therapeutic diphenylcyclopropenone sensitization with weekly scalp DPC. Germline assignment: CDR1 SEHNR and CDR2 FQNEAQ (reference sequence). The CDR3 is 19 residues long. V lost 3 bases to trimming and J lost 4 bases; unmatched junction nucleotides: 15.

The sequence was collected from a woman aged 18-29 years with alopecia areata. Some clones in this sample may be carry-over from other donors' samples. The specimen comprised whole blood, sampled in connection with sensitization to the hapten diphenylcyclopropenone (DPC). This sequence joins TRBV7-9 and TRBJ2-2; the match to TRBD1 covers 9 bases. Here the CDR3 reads CASSFPPMAGQGSTGELFF. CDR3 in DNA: TGTGCCAGCAGCTTCCCACCCATGGCAGGACAGGGGAGCACCGGGGAGCTGTTTTTT.